This T cell receptor (beta chain) was sequenced during a study of read filtering for tumor transcriptome and immune sequencing. From approximately 430 ng of RNA, a library with molecular barcoded alpha/delta and beta/gamma adaptors was made. TCRdb re-called the reads through MiXCR, storing one row per CDR3 protein. The table records about 50,000 distinct CDR3 sequences, roughly a fifth of them present only once. This clonotype was found many times. This CDR3 spans 11 amino acids. Germline-derived CDR1 and CDR2 are DFQATT and SNEGSKA (reference sequence). Trimming removed 4 bases from V and 6 bases from J, with 8 bases in between.

This rearrangement joins TRBV20-1 to TRBJ2-3; D is unclear. Sequenced: a population of CD138-negative cells sorted from bone marrow. The receptor's source is a donor at least 40 years old with multiple myeloma. DNA for the CDR3: TGCAGTGCTAACCTAGGGGATACGCAGTATTTT. It yields the protein CSANLGDTQYF.